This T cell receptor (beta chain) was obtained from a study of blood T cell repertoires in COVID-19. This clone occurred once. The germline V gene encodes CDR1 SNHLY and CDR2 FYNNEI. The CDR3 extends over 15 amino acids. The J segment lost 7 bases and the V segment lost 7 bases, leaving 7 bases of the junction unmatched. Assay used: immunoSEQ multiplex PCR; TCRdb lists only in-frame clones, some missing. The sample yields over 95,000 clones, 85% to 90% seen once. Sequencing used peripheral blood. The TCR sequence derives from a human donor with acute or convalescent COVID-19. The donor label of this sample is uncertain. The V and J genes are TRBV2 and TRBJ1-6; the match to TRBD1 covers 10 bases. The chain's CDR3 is CASKLRTGGNSPLHF. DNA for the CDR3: TGTGCCAGCAAACTGCGGACAGGGGGAAATTCACCCCTCCACTTT.